Sequencing of this T cell receptor (beta chain) was carried out in a study of T cells after yellow fever vaccination. Findings and caveats of the study: Reappearing after the booster were most of the clones from primary vaccination (roughly 95% CD4, around 90% CD8). Weaker overall, the secondary response nonetheless peaked faster (day 5 versus 15).

Generation of TCR cDNA used 5'RACE template switching (which added a universal primer site and UMIs). Using its own MiXCR run on the 5' RACE reads, TCRdb lists one record per CDR3 protein. Of some 500,000 distinct CDR3 sequences in the sample, 13% are singletons; the top ten hold over 13%. Note on this clonotype: The antigen remains undetermined.

The CDR3 totals 16 residues. Per germline, CDR1 MDHEN and CDR2 SYDVKM. After removal of 7 bases from V and 0 bases from J, the junction contained 10 bases not matched to a gene. This TCR was sampled from a man aged 30 to 45 who received the YFV17D yellow fever vaccine. This specimen consisted of PBMCs, obtained on the day of the yellow fever booster vaccination. V is TRBV28 and J is TRBJ2-7; 9 bases map to TRBD1. The CDR3 loop reads CASIKAGTGISYEQYF. CDR3 nucleotides: TGTGCCAGCATTAAAGCCGGGACAGGGATCTCCTACGAGCAGTACTTC.